This is a list of T cell receptor beta chains from one sample in a study of T cells in Graves' hyperthyroidism and ophthalmopathy. TCRdb itself ran the multiplex PCR reads through MiXCR, one entry per CDR3 protein. The repertoire consists of roughly 500,000 distinct CDR3 sequences, with 46% occurring once and the leading ten covering about two fifths. Sample: peripheral blood or thyroid tissue (not recorded which). The receptors originated from an adult woman with Graves' disease, either hyperthyroidism or ophthalmopathy (not recorded which). Both conserved end residues are part of each CDR3. A D gene is named only where the DNA matches it firmly. A clone size is listed for some rows: how often the clone was seen (once, few, many), or a class if it is expanded.

clone_size	v_call	d_call	j_call	cdr3_nt	cdr3_aa
-	TRBV3-1	-	TRBJ2-7	TGTGCCAGCAGCCAAGATTTGGGCGAGCAGTACTTC	CASSQDLGEQYF
few	TRBV5-1	-	TRBJ2-7	TGCGCCAGCAGCTTACAGGGATACTACGAGCAGTACTTC	CASSLQGYYEQYF
-	TRBV10-3	TRBD1	TRBJ2-5	TGTGCCATCAGCGATCGACAGGGCAGTGAGACCCAGTACTTC	CAISDRQGSETQYF
once	TRBV29-1	TRBD2	TRBJ2-7	TGCAGATTGGGACTAGCGGGGGCCTACGAGCAGTACTTC	CRLGLAGAYEQYF
-	TRBV20-1	-	TRBJ2-3	TGCAGTGCTGGGGAGATCCAGGGGCAGGATACGCAGTATTTT	CSAGEIQGQDTQYF
many	TRBV19	TRBD1	TRBJ1-2	TGTGCCAGTACCCTCGGGACAGCACTCTTCTATGGCTACACCTTC	CASTLGTALFYGYTF
-	TRBV24-1	-	TRBJ1-5	TGTGCTACCAAGGGGGGCTATCAGCCCCAGCATTTT	CATKGGYQPQHF
-	TRBV25-1	TRBD1	TRBJ2-1	TGTGCCAGCAGTGAGGGGTCAGGGGGCACAGATACGCAGTTCTTC	CASSEGSGGTDTQFF
-	TRBV10-2	TRBD1	TRBJ1-2	TGCGCCAGCAGTGCGACAGGGACCGGGGGTGGCTACACCTTC	CASSATGTGGGYTF
-	TRBV10-3	TRBD2	TRBJ2-5	TGTGCCATCAGTAGCCTAGCGGGATACCAAGAGACCCAGTACTTC	CAISSLAGYQETQYF
-	TRBV19	-	TRBJ1-1	TGTGCCAGCCGGGGCACAGGGAACACTGAAGCTTTCTTT	CASRGTGNTEAFF
once	TRBV25-1	-	TRBJ1-2	TGTGCCAGCAGTGAATGGGCCACTTCCGGGGACGATGGCTACACCTTC	CASSEWATSGDDGYTF
-	TRBV9	-	TRBJ2-6	TGTGCCAGCAGCGCAAGGGACACTGGGGCCAACGTCCTGACTTTC	CASSARDTGANVLTF
many	TRBV10-1	TRBD2	TRBJ2-3	TGCGCCAGCAGTGGACCTAGCGGGAGGGCAACAGATACGCAGTATTTT	CASSGPSGRATDTQYF
many	TRBV4-2	-	TRBJ1-1	TGTGCCAGCAGCCAAGAGGGGAACGGTGATGAAGCTTTCTTT	CASSQEGNGDEAFF
-	TRBV7-2	TRBD1	TRBJ1-4	TGTGCCAGCAGCCCGCAGGGGGTCTTTGAAAAACTGTTTTTT	CASSPQGVFEKLFF
-	TRBV5-4	-	TRBJ1-6	TGTGCCAGCAGCCTCAGGGGCAGGAATTCACCCCTCTACTTT	CASSLRGRNSPLYF
-	TRBV7-2	-	TRBJ2-2	TGTGCCAGCAGTCTCGGGTACGTGGAGCTGTTTTTT	CASSLGYVELFF
once	TRBV10-3	-	TRBJ2-3	TGTGCCATCAGTGTGACCGCAGATACGCAGTATTTT	CAISVTADTQYF
-	TRBV3-1	-	TRBJ1-1	TGTGCCAGCAGCCCCTTCGACGACCCGGCCACTGAAGCTTTCTTT	CASSPFDDPATEAFF
once	TRBV7-6	TRBD1	TRBJ2-7	TGTGCCAGCAGCCTAGTGACAGGGTCAGGCTCCTACGAGCAGTACTTC	CASSLVTGSGSYEQYF
many	TRBV7-2	TRBD2	TRBJ2-5	TGTGCCAGCAGCCTCTCGGGACTAGCGGGAGAGACCCAGTACTTC	CASSLSGLAGETQYF
-	TRBV20-1	-	TRBJ1-2	TGCAGTGCCCGGCCGGGACAAAACTATGGCTACACCTTC	CSARPGQNYGYTF
many	TRBV13	-	TRBJ2-7	TGTGCCAGCAGCTTAGGACAGCCTCAGGGCGAGCAGTACTTC	CASSLGQPQGEQYF
-	TRBV5-1	TRBD1	TRBJ1-2	TGCGCCAGCAGCTTGGCCACCGGGACAGGGGGCTATGGCTACACCTTC	CASSLATGTGGYGYTF
-	TRBV11-2	-	TRBJ1-2	TGTGCCAGCAGCTCCCAAAGGGGGGGCCAGAACTATGGCTACACCTTC	CASSSQRGGQNYGYTF
-	TRBV10-2	-	TRBJ2-5	TGCGCCAGCAGACTTCCGGGCCACCGTGAGGAGACCCAGTACTTC	CASRLPGHREETQYF
few	TRBV4-2	TRBD2	TRBJ2-3	TGTGCCAGCACAGAAGCGGGAGTTGAGAATACGCAGTATTTT	CASTEAGVENTQYF
many	TRBV5-6	-	TRBJ2-7	TGTGCCAGCAGCTCGGTTCGGTGGGTCTACGAGCAGTACTTC	CASSSVRWVYEQYF